The present entry profiles one T cell receptor beta chain with its context. The source of the sample is a study of blood T cell repertoires in COVID-19. Whole-study context: Some COVID-19 samples were acute and others convalescent; all came from the United States, Italy and Spain. Nucleic acid was either cDNA or gDNA, and it came from T cells, B-cell-depleted T cells, or PBMCs.

Methods used by the authors: Reference gene primer amplification yielded estimated nucleated cell counts. The protocol was immunoSEQ multiplex PCR, while the TCRdb copy is restricted to in-frame clones and leaves out a portion. V and J calls and clone size come straight from that table; D and trimming were deduced from the DNA. The sample has fewer than 350,000 clones, roughly 86% seen once. J gave up 1 base and V 6 bases, and 15 bases lay outside the gene matches. CDR3 length: 18 amino acids. The material sequenced was peripheral blood. The chain combines TRBV6-7 with TRBJ2-7; 10 nucleotides match TRBD1. TRBV6-7 is placed among ORFs of uncertain function. The receptor was derived from a woman aged 25 to 39 who had recovered from COVID-19. In DNA form, the CDR3 reads TGTGCCAGCAGGTCTCCGGGACAGGGGAGAGAAGTATCCTACGAGCAGTACTTC. This gives the protein CASRSPGQGREVSYEQYF.